One sample yielded the 10 T cell receptor beta chains listed below, sequenced in a study of blood T cells in healthy people across ages. Sample-barcoded 5' priming and a J-beta primer mix drove a second PCR of roughly 6 to 12 cycles. TCRdb reprocessed the 5' RACE reads via MiXCR and lists one record per CDR3 protein. The top ten clones hold around 30% of a sample with 720,000 or so distinct CDR3 sequences, around 41% of them seen once. Sample: blood. The receptors here all came from a man older than 75 in good health.

For the CDR3, the DNA is TGTGCCAGCAGCGTAGTGGCCAACAGGGGCAGGGCAGATACGCAGTATTTT. Translated, it gives CASSVVANRGRADTQYF. V is TRBV9 and J is TRBJ2-3; 7 bases fit TRBD1. CDR1 and CDR2 (germline): SGDLS, YYNGEE. J was trimmed by 4 bases and V by 0 bases; bases with no gene match: 11. The CDR3 is made up of 17 amino acids.

This chain uses TRBV20-1 with TRBJ1-4; 9 nucleotides line up with TRBD1. Germline trimming cut 3 bases from V and 8 bases from J; bases unmatched to any gene: 13. Germline V gene lookup returns CDR1 DFQATT and CDR2 SNEGSKA (reference sequence). The CDR3 loop spans 16 amino acids. Here the CDR3 reads CSASQATGGRSEKLFF. In DNA form, the CDR3 reads TGCAGTGCTAGCCAAGCGACAGGGGGACGGAGCGAAAAACTGTTTTTT.

The chain combines TRBV6-5 with TRBJ2-3; D is ambiguous. This CDR3 has 13 amino acids. CDR1 is MNHEY and CDR2 is SVGAGI in the germline V gene. The V end was cut by 2 bases, the J end by 4 bases, with 7 bases between. CDR3: CASSYRAADTQYF. CDR3 coding DNA: TGTGCCAGCAGTTACAGGGCTGCAGATACGCAGTATTTT.

This clonotype was detected ten times or more. The gene calls are TRBV29-1 and TRBJ2-6; D is unresolved. The CDR3 runs to 14 residues. V was clipped by 4 bases and J by 1 base, with 8 bases between them. Germline loops: CDR1 SQVTM, CDR2 ANQGSEA. In DNA form, the CDR3 reads TGCAGCGTTGGCCTTACTTCTGGGGCCAACGTCCTGACTTTC. It codes for CSVGLTSGANVLTF. Based on the CDR3 plus reference TRBV29-1 and TRBJ2-6, the full variable domain is SAVISQKPSRDICQRGTSLTIQCQVDSQVTMMFWYRQQPGQSLTLIATANQGSEATYESGFVIDKFPISRPNLTFSTLTVSNMSPEDSSIYLCSVGLTSGANVLTFGAGSRLTVL.

CDR3 sequence: CASSLDSSGRRADTQYF. CDR3 DNA sequence: TGTGCCAGCAGCCTAGATTCTAGCGGGAGGCGTGCAGATACGCAGTATTTT. The chain has TRBV7-3 and TRBJ2-3; 11 nucleotides line up with TRBD2. V shed 5 bases, J shed 4 bases, and the junction held 11 bases outside the gene matches. The V gene's germline CDR1 is SGHTA and CDR2 FQGTGA. The CDR3 spans 17 residues.

The rearrangement joins TRBV12-5 to TRBJ2-5; possible D gene TRBD2, 6 bases. V was shortened by 2 bases and J by 4 bases, with 20 bases between the two germline ends. This CDR3 is 17 amino acids long. Germline V gives CDR1 LGHNT, CDR2 FRNRAP. CDR3 protein: CASGLPPGGPMGETQYF. The CDR3 bases are TGTGCTAGTGGTTTGCCCCCCGGGGGACCTATGGGAGAGACCCAGTACTTC.

The genes are TRBV20-1 and TRBJ2-6, with no clear D. The germline V and J ends were trimmed by 1 base and 0 bases, with 13 bases remaining between them. The germline V gene encodes CDR1 DFQATT and CDR2 SNEGSKA (reference sequence). The CDR3 is 17 residues long. For the CDR3, the DNA is TGCAGTGCTAGAGGCTACAGTTCGGGCTCTGGGGCCAACGTCCTGACTTTC. Amino acids: CSARGYSSGSGANVLTF.

A note on this clonotype: A much more abundant neighbour one base away suggests this may be a read error. No conserved phenylalanine or tryptophan is present at the end of the CDR3, so a read error is the likely explanation. This sequence joins TRBV6-2 or TRBV6-3 and TRBJ2-5; no definite D call. V lost 5 bases and J lost 4, with 11 bases in between. CDR3 size: 13 residues. Looked up from germline, CDR1 is MNHEY and CDR2 is SVGEGT. CDR3 sequence (DNA): TGTGCCAGCAGTACCGGAACGGGAGAGACCCAGTACGTC. It yields the protein CASSTGTGETQYV.

V is TRBV7-2 and J is TRBJ1-1; D is possibly TRBD1 (5 bases). The CDR3 sequence is 15 residues long. With 6 bases removed from V and 4 bases from J, the gap between germline ends came to 18 bases. CDR1 SGHTA and CDR2 FQGNSA come from the germline V gene. In DNA form, the CDR3 reads TGTGCCAGCAGTCTTCTCGGGGGGAGGGGCACTGAAGCTTTCTTT. This gives the protein CASSLLGGRGTEAFF. Looking up the rest from reference TRBV7-2 and TRBJ1-1 gives the full variable domain: GAGVSQSPSNKVTEKGKDVELRCDPISGHTALYWYRQSLGQGLEFLIYFQGNSAPDKSGLPSDRFSAERTGGSVSTLTIQRTQQEDSAVYLCASSLLGGRGTEAFFGQGTRLTVV.

As regards this clonotype: With a much larger clone just one base away, this may be a read error. The V and J genes are TRBV9 and TRBJ2-3; D not certain. There are 16 residues in the CDR3. Deletions cut 4 bases from V and 3 bases from J, with 18 bases between. Germline loops: CDR1 SGDLS, CDR2 YYNGEE. The CDR3 DNA sequence: TGTGCCAGCAGCAGAGACGAAGGGTTTGGGACAGATACGCAGTATTTT. Translated, it gives CASSRDEGFGTDTQYF. Full variable domain (outside the CDR3, taken from reference TRBV9 and TRBJ2-3): DSGVTQTPKHLITATGQRVTLRCSPRSGDLSVYWYQQSLDQGLQFLIQYYNGEERAKGNILERFSAQQFPDLHSELNLSSLELGDSALYFCASSRDEGFGTDTQYFGPGTRLTVL.